The clone carrying this T cell receptor (beta chain) was counted at least ten times. Its antigen is as yet unknown. This entry is derived from a study of CD8 T cells in ankylosing spondylitis. The study, taken as a whole, reports: Reactive arthritis synovial fluid and blood were previously reported to contain some motif variants.

The V end was cut by 3 bases, the J end by 5 bases, with 8 bases between. CDR3 length: 12 amino acids. TCRdb ran MiXCR on the 5' RACE reads and lists one entry per CDR3 protein. This table has approximately 250,000 distinct CDR3 sequences, around 25% appearing once. The TCR originated in a male donor with ankylosing spondylitis or in good health (not recorded which). Source material: blood, either unsorted or a sorted T cell fraction (not recorded which). This rearrangement joins TRBV12-3 or TRBV12-4 to TRBJ2-7; tentatively, D is TRBD2 (5 bases). In nucleotides, the CDR3 is TGTGCCAGCAGTTTTCTCGGGGACGAGCAGTACTTC. Protein sequence: CASSFLGDEQYF.